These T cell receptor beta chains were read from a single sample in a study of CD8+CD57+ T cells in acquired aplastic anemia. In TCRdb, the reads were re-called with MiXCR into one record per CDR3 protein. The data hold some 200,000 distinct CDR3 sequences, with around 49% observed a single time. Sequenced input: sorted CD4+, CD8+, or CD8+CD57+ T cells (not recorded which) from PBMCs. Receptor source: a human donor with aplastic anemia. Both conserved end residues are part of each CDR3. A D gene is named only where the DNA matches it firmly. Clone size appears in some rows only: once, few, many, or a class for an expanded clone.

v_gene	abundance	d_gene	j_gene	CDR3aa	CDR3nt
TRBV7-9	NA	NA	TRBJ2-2	CASSQPVRGELFF	TGTGCCAGCAGCCAACCGGTCAGAGGGGAGCTGTTTTTT
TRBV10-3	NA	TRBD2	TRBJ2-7	CAISESGLAGSYEQYF	TGTGCCATCAGTGAGTCAGGGCTAGCGGGATCCTACGAGCAGTACTTC
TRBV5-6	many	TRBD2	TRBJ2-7	CASRRGARGPNEQYF	TGTGCCAGCAGGCGGGGGGCGAGGGGCCCCAACGAGCAGTACTTC
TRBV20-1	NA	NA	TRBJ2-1	CSASLERQFF	TGCAGTGCTAGCCTAGAAAGGCAGTTCTTC
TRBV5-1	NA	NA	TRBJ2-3	CASSLSESDTQYF	TGCGCCAGCAGCCTCTCAGAGTCAGATACGCAGTATTTT
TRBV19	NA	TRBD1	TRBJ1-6	CASSIGQGGSSLHF	TGTGCCAGTAGTATTGGACAGGGAGGGTCATCCCTCCACTTT
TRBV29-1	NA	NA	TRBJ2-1	CSVVRQDGQFF	TGCAGCGTTGTACGGCAGGATGGGCAGTTCTTC
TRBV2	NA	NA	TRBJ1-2	CASRPTAYGYTF	TGTGCCAGCAGGCCGACGGCTTATGGCTACACCTTC
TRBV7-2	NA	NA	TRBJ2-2	CASSSQDRVDGELFF	TGTGCCAGCAGCTCCCAGGACAGAGTTGACGGGGAGCTGTTTTTT
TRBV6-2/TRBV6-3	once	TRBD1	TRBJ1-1	CAGSYGTGNTEAFF	TGTGCCGGCAGTTACGGGACAGGGAACACTGAAGCTTTCTTT
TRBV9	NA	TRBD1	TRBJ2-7	CASSAGTAYEQYF	TGTGCCAGCAGCGCCGGGACAGCCTACGAGCAGTACTTC
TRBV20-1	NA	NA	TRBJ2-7	CSVAGSYEQYF	TGCAGCGTTGCTGGCTCCTACGAGCAGTACTTC
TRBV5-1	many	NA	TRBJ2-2	CASSSGGSTNTGELFF	TGCGCCAGCAGCTCTGGAGGGAGTACTAACACCGGGGAGCTGTTTTTT
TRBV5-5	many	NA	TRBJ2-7	CASSFRRDGTYEQYF	TGTGCCAGCAGCTTTCGACGCGACGGCACCTACGAGCAGTACTTC
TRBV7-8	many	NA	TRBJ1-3	CASSLAQGAGNTIYF	TGTGCCAGCAGCTTAGCTCAGGGTGCTGGAAACACCATATATTTT
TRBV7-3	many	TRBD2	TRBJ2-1	CASSTSGGTKDEQFF	TGTGCCAGCAGCACAAGCGGGGGAACCAAGGATGAGCAGTTCTTC
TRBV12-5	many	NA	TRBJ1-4	CASGSEKLFF	TGTGCTAGTGGTTCCGAGAAACTGTTTTTT
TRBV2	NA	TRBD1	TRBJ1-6	CASSVAGGDSPLHF	TGTGCCAGCAGTGTGGCAGGGGGAGATTCACCCCTCCACTTT
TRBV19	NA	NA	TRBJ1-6	CASSVMFENLPLHF	TGTGCCAGTAGTGTGATGTTTGAGAATTTACCCCTCCACTTT
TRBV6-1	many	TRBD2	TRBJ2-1	CATGTSGGQFF	TGTGCCACCGGGACTAGCGGGGGTCAGTTCTTC
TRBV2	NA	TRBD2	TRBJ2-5	CAISGEGGTQYF	TGTGCCATCAGTGGGGAGGGAGGGACCCAGTACTTC
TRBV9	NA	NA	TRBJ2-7	CASSVAEDEQYF	TGTGCCAGCAGCGTAGCCGAGGACGAGCAGTACTTC
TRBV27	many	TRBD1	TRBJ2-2	CASSKSGQHTGELFF	TGTGCCAGCAGTAAATCGGGACAGCACACCGGGGAGCTGTTTTTT
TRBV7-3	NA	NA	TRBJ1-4	CASSLASASNEKLFF	TGTGCCAGCAGCTTAGCTTCGGCGAGCAATGAAAAACTGTTTTTT
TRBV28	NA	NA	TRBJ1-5	CASSFRDGQPQHF	TGTGCCAGCAGTTTCAGGGATGGTCAGCCCCAGCATTTT
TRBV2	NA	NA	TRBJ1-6	CASRGHPPGADSPLHF	TGTGCCAGCAGAGGCCACCCGCCAGGGGCGGATTCACCCCTCCACTTT
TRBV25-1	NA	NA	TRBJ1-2	CASSRDTQGGYTF	TGCGCCAGCAGCCGGGACACTCAAGGCGGCTACACCTTC
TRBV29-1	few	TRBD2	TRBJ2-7	CSVETSGYEQYF	TGCAGCGTTGAGACTAGCGGCTACGAGCAGTACTTC
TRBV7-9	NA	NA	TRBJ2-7	CASSSRGGEEQYF	TGTGCCAGCAGCTCCAGGGGAGGGGAAGAGCAGTACTTC